The clone carrying this T cell receptor beta chain appeared a few times. Antigen specificity is unknown. The V end lost 3 bases, the J end lost 1 base, and 22 bases lay between the germline ends. This CDR3 has 18 amino acids. Germline V gives CDR1 SGHAT, CDR2 FQDESV (reference sequence). This record comes from a study of T cells after yellow fever vaccination. Study-wide findings and caveats: Booster samples showed a return of most primary-vaccination clones (roughly 96% CD4, about 88% CD8).

In TCRdb, the 5' RACE reads were re-called with MiXCR into one record per CDR3 protein. The profile shows 300,000 to 400,000 distinct CDR3 sequences, less than 9.5% of them singletons. The sample here was PBMCs, taken roughly 47 days after the first yellow fever vaccination. The chain employs TRBV11-1 and TRBJ2-7, with a weak D call TRBD1 (6 bases). This receptor was identified in a man between 18 and 29 years old who received the YFV17D yellow fever vaccine. CDR3 amino acids: CASSLPDRYINFSYEQYF. The CDR3 DNA is TGTGCCAGCAGCTTGCCGGACAGATATATTAACTTTTCCTACGAGCAGTACTTC.